This T cell receptor (beta chain) comes out of a study of T cell repertoires in cytomegalovirus infection. Overall study context: Matching HLA type, along with CMV infection, was indicated by public TCR beta signatures. Study conclusions and caveats: In two of eight donors, the top clonotype was HLA-C-restricted CMV-specific. Carriage of CMV together with the relevant HLA was identifiable through cumulative public TCR beta family frequency.

TCRdb itself ran the reads through MiXCR, one entry per CDR3 protein. The sample yields about 360,000 distinct CDR3 sequences, over 15% seen once. This clonotype has at least ten counts. Its cognate antigen is unknown. Trimming left V 3 bases short and J 3 bases short, with 18 bases between. From germline, CDR1 is SGHVS and CDR2 FQNEAQ. CDR3 length equals 17 residues. The specimen was PBMCs. The J gene is TRBJ1-3, the V gene TRBV7-8; D not certain. The TCR sequence derives from a human donor in good health (CMV status not recorded). Some clones in this sample may be carry-over from other donors' samples. CDR3 residues: CASSFRRREADGNTIYF. The CDR3 region has the DNA TGTGCCAGCAGCTTTCGTCGACGGGAGGCAGATGGAAACACCATATATTTT.